The source of this TCR beta chain is a study of T cell responses to AZD1222 COVID-19 vaccine (dated by TCRdb to about 2021). Looking at the study overall: A total of about 250 trial participants underwent TCR sequencing, of whom under 220 had received two doses of AZD1222 and around 25 had received two doses of the MenACWY control vaccine. Trial participants were enrolled by age into 18-55, 56-69 and 70-plus year subgroups, with roughly 150, 30 and 60 TCR-sequenced participants respectively. Results the study describes overall, beyond this receptor: Spike-specific TCR breadth and depth rose significantly after two AZD1222 doses compared with day 0 and with MenACWY recipients. Conclusions about previously exposed vaccinees are limited, since just a handful of AZD1222 recipients were seropositive for SARS-CoV-2 at baseline. Reportedly, close to half of the unique spike-specific TCRs recognized epitopes lying outside the regions that are mutated in the B.1.351 and B.1.1.7 variants. CD4 TCRs associated with the vaccine covered the entire spike protein, and the dominant responses were in regions 160-218 and 743-854. Because no day 14 peak-response samples were available, repertoires were characterized only after the peak T cell response. Participants were mostly white British and included more females than males, and it was suggested by the authors that clonal diversity may have been underestimated. The 56-69-year group was small, and its depth increase did not reach significance, likely because of low power.

A word on this clone: Its antigen specificity is not known. Base qualities were left out, and no much larger clone turns up one base away.

The sample's time point label is to be understood as: about 28 days (+/-7) after the second vaccine dose. AZD1222 recipients whose second dose came at about 4 weeks and those whose second dose came at about 12 weeks were combined into one group, since spike-specific TCR depth and breadth did not differ between the two schedules. Vaccinee samples came from UK trials COV001 and COV002, including a single-blind randomized controlled phase 2/3 trial of AZD1222 (ChAdOx1 nCoV-19) in healthy adults. For TCRbeta chain sequencing, PBMC samples were collected from trial participants at day 0 and at day 28 after the second dose. In the germline V gene (reference sequence), CDR1 corresponds to SGHNT and CDR2 to YYREEE. The germline ends are 15 bases apart after V is trimmed by 1 base and J by 2 bases. The CDR3 starts with the cysteine, ends with the phenylalanine, and has 16 residues. CDR3 DNA is the only sequence kept; it has 48 bases, read in frame from the first base.

The CDR3 regions of human TCRbeta chains were analyzed by immunosequencing. The paper's data handling went like this. TCRs in the repertoires were matched against a reference library of SARS-CoV-2-specific TCRs that had been generated with the MIRA antigen-specificity platform. Breadth was defined as the fraction of unique TCRs that were SARS-CoV-2-associated. Depth was defined as the fraction of total T cells that were SARS-CoV-2-associated. Using the MIRA data, each spike-specific TCR was mapped to the spike region that the TCR reacts to and placed in a CD4 or CD8 class. Log10-transformed breadth and depth values were compared by one-way ANOVA with Sidak's multiple comparisons tests. The source is immuneACCESS, and TCRdb retained only in-frame sequences with V and J called. Part of the clones is not carried over; for the studies checked, unresolved V genes explain less than half of this, and the remainder is unexplained. D and trimming come from the DNA, and the V and J calls and clone size come from that table. The sample yields about 82,000 clones; about 90% were counted once. Roughly 3.1% of the sample goes to the ten largest clones.

The chain was built from TRBV5-4 and TRBJ2-5, with the D call perhaps TRBD1 or TRBD2, as 6 bases match in each case. Sequenced here: peripheral blood, sampled 28 days after the second AZD1222 dose. This sequence was found in an adult who received the AZD1222 COVID-19 vaccine. The DNA reads TGTGCCAGCAGCTTGTCGTTCGGGGGCGCTCAAGAGACCCAGTACTTC. The encoded protein is CASSLSFGGAQETQYF.